A selection of T cell receptor beta chains follows, all from one sample in a study of tumor and adjacent non-tumor tissue in lung cancer. TCRdb re-called the multiplex PCR reads through MiXCR, storing one row per CDR3 protein. The data contain just over 200,000 distinct CDR3 sequences, around 71% of them singletons. Sequencing input: lung tumor tissue. These receptors originate from a man aged 55 to 70 with non-small cell lung cancer. Each CDR3 is given with its conserved first and last residue. A D gene is named only where the DNA matches it firmly. Clone sizes are given selectively: once, few, many, or a class where the clone is expanded.

j_gene | d_gene | abundance | v_gene | CDR3aa | CDR3nt
TRBJ1-2 | - | - | TRBV20-1 | CSADLGCGYGYTF | TGCAGTGCTGATCTCGGGTGTGGCTATGGCTACACCTTC
TRBJ2-3 | - | - | TRBV12-3/TRBV12-4 | CASRLTGIPTDTQYF | TGTGCCAGCAGGCTAACCGGGATACCCACAGATACGCAGTATTTT
TRBJ2-7 | TRBD2 | few | TRBV20-1 | CSARDPSGGHYEQYF | TGCAGTGCTAGAGATCCTAGCGGGGGGCACTACGAGCAGTACTTC
TRBJ2-7 | TRBD1 | - | TRBV12-3/TRBV12-4 | CASSPSDRAHKQYF | TGTGCCAGCAGTCCGTCGGACAGGGCCCACAAGCAGTACTTC
TRBJ2-1 | - | many | TRBV6-1 | CASRTDSLSYNEQFF | TGTGCCAGCAGGACAGACAGTCTCTCCTACAATGAGCAGTTCTTC
TRBJ2-7 | - | - | TRBV20-1 | CRAPTGTGGYEQYF | TGCAGAGCCCCAACCGGGACCGGGGGATACGAGCAGTACTTC
TRBJ2-7 | - | - | TRBV6-6 | CASSYSADEQYF | TGTGCCAGCAGTTACTCGGCAGACGAGCAGTACTTC
TRBJ2-3 | - | - | TRBV29-1 | CSVEEVDTYTQYF | TGCAGCGTGGAAGAGGTGGATACTTATACGCAGTATTTT
TRBJ2-7 | - | - | TRBV6-2/TRBV6-3 | CVSRKGQNSYEQYF | TGTGTCAGCAGAAAGGGACAAAACTCCTACGAGCAGTACTTC
TRBJ2-3 | - | - | TRBV29-1 | CSAQGGATDTDTQYF | TGCAGCGCCCAAGGTGGGGCTACCGACACAGATACGCAGTATTTT
TRBJ2-7 | TRBD2 | - | TRBV6-1 | CASRALAASPYEQYF | TGTGCCAGCAGGGCCCTAGCGGCCTCCCCCTACGAGCAGTACTTC
TRBJ1-3 | - | few | TRBV20-1 | CSAPGGTTRPSGNTIYF | TGCAGTGCTCCTGGGGGGACAACCCGACCCTCTGGAAACACCATATATTTT
TRBJ1-3 | - | - | TRBV28 | CASVPGQASGNTIYF | TGTGCCTCTGTCCCGGGGCAGGCCTCTGGAAACACCATATATTTT
TRBJ2-6 | TRBD1 | - | TRBV6-1 | CASSGEGAGANVPTF | TGTGCCAGCAGCGGAGAGGGGGCTGGGGCCAACGTCCCGACTTTC
TRBJ2-2 | TRBD1 | - | TRBV11-3 | CASTSTGWNIGELFF | TGTGCCAGCACATCGACAGGGTGGAACATCGGGGAGCTGTTTTTT
TRBJ1-1 | - | - | TRBV6-1 | CASSEGRVGKAFF | TGTGCCAGCAGTGAAGGCAGGGTGGGCAAAGCTTTCTTT
TRBJ1-1 | TRBD1 | many | TRBV20-1 | CSGQGTANTEAFF | TGCAGTGGACAGGGAACGGCGAACACTGAAGCTTTCTTT
TRBJ2-7 | - | - | TRBV20-1 | CSARDLGNEQYF | TGCAGTGCTAGAGATCTAGGGAACGAGCAGTACTTC
TRBJ2-2 | TRBD2 | - | TRBV29-1 | CSVLTPSGNTGELFF | TGTAGCGTCCTAACGCCTAGCGGTAACACCGGGGAGCTGTTTTTT
TRBJ1-1 | TRBD1 | - | TRBV20-1 | CSASGRGRETFF | TGCAGTGCTAGCGGAAGGGGGCGTGAGACTTTCTTT
TRBJ2-4 | - | few | TRBV30 | CAAYQGNKNIQYF | TGTGCCGCATACCAGGGAAACAAAAACATTCAGTACTTC
TRBJ1-5 | - | many | TRBV20-1 | CSARTLRRGSNQPQHF | TGCAGTGCTAGAACCTTACGGCGGGGTAGCAATCAGCCCCAGCATTTT
TRBJ2-7 | - | many | TRBV6-2/TRBV6-3 | CASSYSDTYEQYF | TGTGCCAGCAGTTACTCGGACACCTACGAGCAGTACTTC
TRBJ2-2 | TRBD1 | - | TRBV11-2 | CASSSTGIIIDELFF | TGTGCCAGCAGCTCGACAGGGATAATTATCGACGAGCTGTTTTTT
TRBJ2-7 | - | - | TRBV11-2 | CASSLVGGYNEQYF | TGTGCCAGCAGCCTGGTAGGAGGCTACAATGAGCAGTACTTC
TRBJ2-7 | - | - | TRBV29-1 | CSVSPGQRSYEQYF | TGCAGCGTATCACCGGGGCAGAGGTCCTACGAGCAGTACTTC
TRBJ1-5 | - | - | TRBV24-1 | CATSDHRNTGTQPQHF | TGTGCCACCAGTGATCATAGGAACACAGGGACTCAGCCCCAGCATTTT
TRBJ2-7 | TRBD1 | once | TRBV11-2 | CASSSAGGAVSEQYF | TGTGCCAGCAGCTCTGCAGGGGGCGCAGTCTCCGAGCAATACTTC
TRBJ1-5 | - | - | TRBV5-1 | CASSLGETQPQHF | TGCGCCAGCAGCTTGGGGGAAACTCAGCCCCAGCATTTT
TRBJ2-6 | - | - | TRBV4-1 | CASRQGLTSGTYVLTF | TGCGCCAGCAGGCAGGGGTTAACCTCTGGGACCTACGTCCTGACTTTC
TRBJ2-7 | TRBD1 | once | TRBV7-9 | CASSPGQASYEQYF | TGTGCCAGCAGCCCCGGACAGGCCTCCTACGAGCAGTACTTC